The present TCR beta chain was sequenced within a study of technical replicates of blood from several donors (dated by TCRdb to 2017 to 2019). Concerning this clone itself: It has no known antigen specificity. Base qualities were left out, and no much larger clone turns up one base away.

Library prep was done by the immunoSEQ multiplex PCR assay. TCRdb provides this immuneACCESS table in a form limited to in-frame rearrangements. Some clones are lacking; in checked studies, under half of them reflect an unresolved V gene, and why the rest are absent is not known. A total of tens of thousands of clones appear in this sample, roughly 90% of them only once. 0.42% of the sample is in the top ten clones. CDR1 WNHNN and CDR2 SYGVQD were looked up in the germline V gene (reference sequence). Here V drops 6 bases and J drops 3 bases, and the junction holds 9 bases not matched to any gene. The CDR3 starts with the cysteine, ends with the phenylalanine, and has 15 residues. Only the CDR3 DNA stays, 45 bases, in frame from base 1.

The sequencing sample was made of T cells isolated from PBMCs. The origin of this receptor is a human donor in good health. The rearrangement joined TRBV10-1 to TRBJ2-3; a stretch of 7 junction bases matches TRBD1. Read as DNA, the sequence is TGCGCCAGCAGCGACCCAGGGGGAACGACAGATACGCAGTATTTT. It translates to CASSDPGGTTDTQYF.